The next 25 T cell receptor beta chains were all read from a single sample in a study of blood T cell repertoires in COVID-19 (dated by TCRdb to about 2020). The protocol used for the library was the immunoSEQ multiplex PCR assay. TCRdb took over this immuneACCESS table, retaining in-frame rearrangements with V and J assigned. Such tables are incomplete; in checked studies, under half of the missing clones stem from an unresolved V gene, and the remainder is unexplained. The sample records about 290,000 clones, around nine tenths of which are singletons. Approximately 0.94% of the sample belongs to the ten largest clones. Specimen: peripheral blood. These receptors all come from a middle-aged woman who had recovered from COVID-19.

V is TRBV30 and J is TRBJ2-3; D is possibly TRBD2 (6 bases). Germline V gene data show CDR1 as GTSNPN and CDR2 as SVGIG (reference sequence). V gave up 1 base and J gave up 4 bases, with 12 bases separating them. The CDR3 runs to 14 residues. CDR3 loop: CAWSGGLPSDTQYF. In DNA, the CDR3 is TGTGCCTGGAGTGGGGGACTGCCATCAGATACGCAGTATTTT.

The V and J genes are TRBV6-2 or TRBV6-3 and TRBJ1-3; D gene ambiguous. The CDR3 is 16 amino acids. The ends were cut back, 2 bases at V and 4 bases at J, with 15 bases in the middle. The germline V gene has CDR1 MNHEY and CDR2 SVGEGT. CDR3 DNA: TGTGCCAGCAGTTACCCCGGCGCGGCAGCGGGAAACACCATATATTTT. Residues: CASSYPGAAAGNTIYF.

The CDR3 bases are TGTGCCAGCAGCCAAGATAAGACAGGTACAGATACGCAGTATTTT. This encodes CASSQDKTGTDTQYF. The V call is TRBV4-2, the J call TRBJ2-3, with D maybe TRBD1 (6 bases). CDR1 is LGHNA, CDR2 YNFKEQ, per germline. CDR3 length equals 15 residues. V was clipped by 0 bases and J by 3 bases, with 10 bases between them.

The genes are TRBV18 and TRBJ1-1, with D possibly being TRBD1 (6 bases). This CDR3 contains 13 residues. CDR1 is KGHSH, CDR2 LQKENI, per germline. V lost 10 bases, J lost 1 base, and 13 bases lay in between. The CDR3 is CATRTVANTEAFF. The CDR3 DNA reads as TGTGCCACCCGGACAGTCGCGAACACTGAAGCTTTCTTT.

The chain recombines TRBV6-5 with TRBJ2-7; 10 bases align to TRBD2. V was pared by 9 bases and J by 4 bases, with 6 bases of the junction left unmatched. This CDR3 comprises 13 residues. Per germline, CDR1 MNHEY and CDR2 SVGAGI. Written as DNA, the CDR3 is TGTGCCAGTACCGGGACTAGCGCGTACGAGCAGTACTTC. This sequence encodes CASTGTSAYEQYF.

This chain links TRBV29-1 with TRBJ2-1, with TRBD2 matching over 12 bases. The junction had 11 bases not matched to a gene; V was cut back by 4 bases and J by 10 bases. CDR1 and CDR2 from the germline V gene are SQVTM and ANQGSEA. The CDR3 covers 15 residues. In DNA form, the CDR3 reads TGCAGCGTTGGCGGCCTAGCGGGAGGGTTCCGGGAGCAGTTCTTC. Its protein product is CSVGGLAGGFREQFF.

CDR3 region: CASSQAGELFF. The CDR3 DNA sequence: TGTGCCAGCAGCCAGGCCGGGGAGCTGTTTTTT. The chain couples TRBV5-4 to TRBJ2-2, with no clear D. The CDR3 length is 11 residues. Trimming stripped 4 bases from V and 6 bases from J, with 4 bases between. Per germline, CDR1 SGHNT and CDR2 YYREEE (reference sequence).

The chain combines TRBV3-1 (or the pseudogene TRBV3-2) with TRBJ1-3; D might be TRBD1 (6 bases). Germline V gene lookup returns CDR1 LGHDT and CDR2 YNNKEL (reference sequence). Deletions cut 5 bases from V and 1 base from J, with 9 bases between. The CDR3 covers 14 residues. CDR3 region: CASSEQGSGNTIYF. DNA of the CDR3: TGTGCCAGCAGCGAACAGGGTTCTGGAAACACCATATATTTT.

V usage is TRBV4-2 and J usage is TRBJ2-1; 15 bases are shared with TRBD2. Trimming removed 4 bases from V and 9 bases from J; junction bases left unmatched: 10. The CDR3 extends over 17 amino acids. The germline V gene has CDR1 LGHNA and CDR2 YNFKEQ. CDR3 region: CASSRSREGLAGGEQFF. The CDR3 nucleotides read TGTGCCAGCAGCCGATCCCGGGAGGGACTAGCGGGGGGTGAGCAGTTCTTC.

The rearrangement joins TRBV28 to TRBJ2-7; weak D call: TRBD1 (5 bases). Germline V gene data show CDR1 as MDHEN and CDR2 as SYDVKM. V shed 8 bases and J shed 1 base, with 15 bases lying between them. The CDR3 runs 14 residues. The CDR3 loop is CASGSDSLSYEQYF. The CDR3 DNA reads TGTGCCAGCGGTTCTGACAGCTTATCCTACGAGCAGTACTTC.

The chain is built from TRBV5-5 and TRBJ2-5; 8 positions match TRBD1. The CDR3 consists of 13 residues. J gave up 5 bases and V 4 bases, and 4 bases lay outside the gene matches. Germline assignment: CDR1 SGHKS and CDR2 YYEKEE (reference sequence). CDR3: CASSPTGDETQYF. DNA of the CDR3: TGTGCCAGCAGCCCGACAGGGGACGAGACCCAGTACTTC.

The chain employs TRBV7-9 and TRBJ1-6; D ambiguous. The CDR3 runs to 16 residues. Germline V gives CDR1 SEHNR, CDR2 FQNEAQ (reference sequence). Trimming removed 5 bases at V and 7 bases at J, with 18 bases between. CDR3 sequence reads: CASSPRAGGPNSPLHF. CDR3 nucleotide sequence: TGTGCCAGCAGCCCGAGAGCTGGAGGCCCAAATTCACCCCTCCACTTT.

The genes are TRBV5-1 and TRBJ1-5; D ambiguous. V was clipped by 0 bases and J by 0 bases, with 7 bases between them. This CDR3 has 15 amino acids. Germline CDR1 and CDR2: SGHRS and YFSETQ. In DNA form, the CDR3 reads TGCGCCAGCAGCTTGGGGCAGTCTAGCAATCAGCCCCAGCATTTT. This encodes CASSLGQSSNQPQHF.

The chain employs TRBV27 and TRBJ2-2; D unclear. Trimming removed 4 bases at V and 8 bases at J, with 8 bases between. The CDR3 consists of 12 residues. CDR1 is MNHEY and CDR2 is SMNVEV in the germline V gene (reference sequence). The chain's CDR3 is CASSSVGGELFF. CDR3 in DNA: TGTGCCAGCAGTTCAGTTGGTGGGGAGCTGTTTTTT.

V gene TRBV7-9 combines with J gene TRBJ2-7; TRBD1 agrees at 9 bases. The CDR3 extends over 18 amino acids. CDR1 and CDR2 (germline): SEHNR, FQNEAQ (reference sequence). J was trimmed by 0 bases and V by 5 bases; bases with no gene match: 14. Here the CDR3 reads CASSPLGTGKTSSYEQYF. The DNA for the CDR3 is TGTGCCAGCAGCCCACTGGGGACAGGGAAAACCTCCTCCTACGAGCAGTACTTC.

The chain combines TRBV9 with TRBJ1-2; the D gene is possibly TRBD1 (6 bases). Germline V gives CDR1 SGDLS, CDR2 YYNGEE. The length of the CDR3 is 16 residues. The V and J ends lost 4 bases and 2 bases respectively, with 18 bases between them. The DNA of the CDR3 is TGTGCCAGCAGCCCTAGTGGGACACCTAAAAACTATGGCTACACCTTC. Protein: CASSPSGTPKNYGYTF.

This rearrangement joins TRBV10-3 to TRBJ1-2, with a possible D match to TRBD1 (5 bases). Trimming took 6 bases from V and 1 from J, leaving 18 bases between them. Per the germline V gene, CDR1 is ENHRY and CDR2 is SYGVKD. The CDR3 spans 16 residues. The CDR3 DNA is TGTGCCATCAGAGTATATACAGGTGATGTTAACTATGGCTACACCTTC. It specifies CAIRVYTGDVNYGYTF.

The CDR3 DNA reads TGTGCCATCAGCGCCTATGGGACAGGGTCCTACGAGCAGTACTTC. This sequence encodes CAISAYGTGSYEQYF. The rearrangement joins TRBV10-3 to TRBJ2-7; 9 positions agree with TRBD1. The germline V gene encodes CDR1 ENHRY and CDR2 SYGVKD. CDR3 length: 15 amino acids. Losses at the gene ends were 6 bases for V and 1 base for J; bases not matched to a gene: 7.

This chain connects TRBV13 to TRBJ2-7; 7 positions match TRBD2. This CDR3 is 16 amino acids long. V lost 0 bases and J lost 2; bases outside the gene matches: 7. Looked up from germline, CDR1 is PRHDT and CDR2 is FYEKMQ (reference sequence). This CDR3 reads CASSLGVGGRAYEQYF. The CDR3 DNA sequence: TGTGCCAGCAGCTTAGGGGTAGGAGGGAGGGCCTACGAGCAGTACTTC.

The chain has TRBV2 and TRBJ2-3; 10 bases match TRBD2. Looked up from germline, CDR1 is SNHLY and CDR2 is FYNNEI. The CDR3 is 14 residues long. J lost 4 bases, V lost 10 bases, and 8 bases had no gene match. CDR3 amino acids: CATARLAGADTQYF. The DNA for the CDR3 is TGTGCCACCGCCAGACTAGCGGGCGCAGATACGCAGTATTTT.

This rearrangement joins TRBV30 to TRBJ2-7; D remains ambiguous. With 2 bases removed from V and 4 bases from J, the gap between germline ends came to 9 bases. This CDR3 region has 12 residues. Germline CDR1 GTSNPN, CDR2 SVGIG (reference sequence). This CDR3 is CAWSSTRYEQYF. CDR3 DNA sequence: TGTGCCTGGAGTAGCACTCGATACGAGCAGTACTTC.

The chain employs TRBV2 and TRBJ1-3, with D maybe TRBD1 (6 bases). This CDR3 is built from 15 residues. Trimming took 4 bases from V and 8 from J, leaving 18 bases between them. CDR1 and CDR2 (germline): SNHLY, FYNNEI. Here the CDR3 DNA reads TGTGCCAGCAGTGCCGACCAGGGGCAAGGGTACACCATATATTTT. Protein sequence: CASSADQGQGYTIYF.

The chain combines TRBV6-5 with TRBJ2-3; a possible D gene is TRBD2 (6 bases). The germline CDR1 and CDR2 sequences are MNHEY and SVGAGI. V dropped 6 bases and J dropped 0 bases, with 13 bases sitting between them. This CDR3 region has 15 residues. The CDR3 sequence is CASRGGSYSTDTQYF. DNA of the CDR3: TGTGCCAGCAGGGGAGGTAGTTACAGCACAGATACGCAGTATTTT.

The J gene is TRBJ2-2, the V gene TRBV3-1 (or the pseudogene TRBV3-2), with 7 nucleotides matching TRBD1. The CDR3 totals 16 residues. Trimming removed 3 bases from V and 0 bases from J; junction bases left unmatched: 4. Germline V gene data show CDR1 as LGHDT and CDR2 as YNNKEL (reference sequence). This chain's CDR3 is CASSHLQGTNTGELFF. The CDR3 coding sequence is TGTGCCAGCAGCCACCTACAGGGGACGAACACCGGGGAGCTGTTTTTT.

This chain connects TRBV30 to TRBJ2-7; D perhaps matches TRBD1 (6 bases). Germline V gene data show CDR1 as GTSNPN and CDR2 as SVGIG (reference sequence). The CDR3 covers 14 residues. Trimming shortened V by 5 bases and J by 0 bases, and 14 bases separated the two germline ends. The CDR3 loop reads CAWETGTTSYEQYF. The DNA for the CDR3 is TGTGCCTGGGAGACCGGGACAACCTCCTACGAGCAGTACTTC.